This T cell receptor (beta chain) was sequenced for a study of T-cell reconstitution after alpha-beta-depleted transplantation in children. This clonotype occurred a few times. Trimming removed 0 bases from V and 5 bases from J, with 13 bases in between. This CDR3 spans 15 amino acids. Unique molecular identifiers were incorporated when the TCRbeta library was constructed. In TCRdb, the PCR reads were re-called with MiXCR into one record per CDR3 protein. Of some 150,000 distinct CDR3 sequences in the sample, 7.5% to 9% were seen once. This sample comprised PBMCs, mostly from graft donor cells, obtained 180 days after TCRalphabeta/CD19-depleted stem cell transplant. The sequence derives from a female patient aged 2 to 10 who had a stem cell transplant for congenital amegakaryocytic thrombocytopenia, so the T cells may come from the graft donor. V is TRBV12-3 or TRBV12-4 and J is TRBJ2-5; a possible D gene is TRBD2 (7 bases). The CDR3 DNA is TGTGCCAGCAGTTTAGCGGGGGGGCCGCGGGAGACCCAGTACTTC. Translated: CASSLAGGPRETQYF.